This T cell receptor beta chain was sequenced during a study of Tregs in tolerant kidney transplant recipients. The CDR3 has 16 residues. Assay: immunoSEQ multiplex PCR; the TCRdb copy retains only in-frame clones and omits some. Among some 66,000 clones, just under 95% were seen once, and the ten largest hold 9.5% to 12%. Broader study findings: Activated donor B cell expansion appeared to reveal the most relevant donor-specific TCRbeta repertoire.

This clone was observed a single time. The antigen is not known. The sequencing here drew on CD8+ T cells from blood, taken before the transplant. The V and J genes are TRBV21-1 and TRBJ1-5; TRBD1 reflects the table's D call only, with no check against the DNA. TRBV21-1 is a pseudogene. The receptor's source is a human donor who received a combined kidney and bone marrow transplant. The CDR3 nucleotides are TGTGCCAGCAGCAAAGTAGGCAGGGTAGGCAATCAGCCCCAGCATTTT. Protein product: CASSKVGRVGNQPQHF.